Listed below are T cell receptor beta chains from one sample, sequenced in a study of cytomegalovirus exposure and HLA in healthy donors. Produced via immunoSEQ multiplex PCR; TCRdb's table is partial and in-frame only. Seen here are roughly 100,000 clones, more than 60% observed once, and the top ten hold approximately 2.4%. Sequencing was performed on PBMCs. These receptors were taken from a man in his forties or fifties in good health and CMV-seronegative. Both conserved end residues are part of each CDR3. The D gene is left open where the match is weak. Not all rows give a size; the values are once, few, many and, for expanded clones, a class.

size,V,D,J,CDR3,DNA
.,TRBV11-2,.,TRBJ2-7,CASSLGRGEYF,TGTGCCAGCAGCTTAGGCAGGGGGGAGTACTTC
once,TRBV4-1,TRBD2,TRBJ2-3,CASSQDPGGGVTSTQYF,TGCGCCAGCAGCCAAGATCCCGGCGGGGGGGTCACGAGTACGCAGTATTTT
.,TRBV5-1,.,TRBJ2-3,CASSIANRVDTQYF,TGTGCCAGCAGCATCGCCAACAGGGTGGATACGCAGTATTTT
.,TRBV6-1,TRBD1,TRBJ1-3,CASSEALLRGRGGNTIYF,TGTGCCAGCAGTGAAGCGCTTCTCAGGGGGCGCGGAGGAAACACCATATATTTT
.,TRBV9,.,TRBJ1-1,CASTPGSWGDTEAFF,TGTGCCAGCACACCGGGGAGTTGGGGGGACACTGAAGCTTTCTTT
.,TRBV13,TRBD1,TRBJ2-1,CASSLAGTGEYEQFF,TGTGCCAGCAGCTTAGCCGGGACAGGGGAGTATGAGCAGTTCTTC
.,TRBV5-6,.,TRBJ2-1,CASSFLTQSSYNEQFF,TGTGCCAGCAGCTTCTTGACACAAAGCTCCTACAATGAGCAGTTCTTC
few,TRBV4-2,.,TRBJ2-1,CASSQERGSNEQFF,TGTGCCAGCAGCCAGGAAAGGGGCTCCAATGAGCAGTTCTTC
.,TRBV27,.,TRBJ2-3,CASSGESGASTDTQYF,TGTGCCAGCAGCGGAGAATCAGGGGCTAGCACAGATACGCAGTATTTT
.,TRBV27,.,TRBJ1-1,CASSLIGGLNTEAFF,TGTGCCAGCAGTTTAATCGGCGGATTGAACACTGAAGCTTTCTTT
.,TRBV6-1,TRBD2,TRBJ2-2,CASSEAASGGLNTGELFF,TGTGCCAGCAGTGAAGCGGCTAGCGGGGGCCTGAACACCGGGGAGCTGTTTTTT
.,TRBV27,.,TRBJ1-2,CASSLQGIPLYGYTF,TGTGCCAGCAGTTTACAGGGGATTCCTTTGTATGGCTACACCTTC
.,TRBV19,.,TRBJ1-6,CASSIGPENSPLHF,TGTGCCAGTAGTATAGGGCCGGAGAATTCACCCCTCCACTTT
.,TRBV5-3,TRBD1,TRBJ1-1,CARSKPTGGNTEAFF,TGTGCCAGAAGCAAACCGACAGGGGGGAACACTGAAGCTTTCTTT
.,TRBV4-1,TRBD2,TRBJ2-1,CASSQDGTSGRTYNEQFF,TGCGCCAGCAGCCAAGACGGAACTAGCGGGAGAACCTACAATGAGCAGTTCTTC
.,TRBV15,TRBD1,TRBJ2-6,CATSRVTGASGANVLTF,TGTGCCACCAGCAGAGTAACAGGGGCCTCTGGGGCCAACGTCCTGACTTTC
.,TRBV25-1,TRBD2,TRBJ2-1,CASSEDSSGDNEQFF,TGTGCCAGCAGTGAAGACTCTAGCGGGGACAATGAGCAGTTCTTC
.,TRBV4-1,.,TRBJ1-1,CASSQDGNRETEAFF,TGCGCCAGCAGCCAAGACGGGAATCGGGAGACTGAAGCTTTCTTT